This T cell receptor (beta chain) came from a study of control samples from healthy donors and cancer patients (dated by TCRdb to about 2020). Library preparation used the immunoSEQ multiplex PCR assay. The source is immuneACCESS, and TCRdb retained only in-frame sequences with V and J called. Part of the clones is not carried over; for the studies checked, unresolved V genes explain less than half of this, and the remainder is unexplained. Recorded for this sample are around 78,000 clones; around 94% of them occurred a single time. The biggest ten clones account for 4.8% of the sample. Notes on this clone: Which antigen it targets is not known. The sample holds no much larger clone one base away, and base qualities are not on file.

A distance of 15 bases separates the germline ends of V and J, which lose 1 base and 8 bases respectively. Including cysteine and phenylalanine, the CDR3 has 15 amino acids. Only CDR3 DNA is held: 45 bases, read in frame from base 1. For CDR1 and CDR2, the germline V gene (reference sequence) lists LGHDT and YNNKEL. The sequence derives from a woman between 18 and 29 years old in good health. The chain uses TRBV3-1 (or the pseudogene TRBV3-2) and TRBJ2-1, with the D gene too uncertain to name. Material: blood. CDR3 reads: CASSQGAQVPHEQFF. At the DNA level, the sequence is TGTGCCAGCAGCCAAGGGGCCCAAGTCCCCCATGAGCAGTTCTTC.